This entry features one TCR beta chain sequence. Under the authors' procedure: Researchers report that nucleated cell counts were estimated from reference gene primer amplification. Profiled with immunoSEQ multiplex PCR; TCRdb holds only in-frame clones, not every one. The V and J calls and clone size are taken from that table; D and trimming were inferred from the DNA. The top ten hold 2.5% to 3% of the sample, which has roughly 150,000 clones, approximately 90% seen once. This entry comes from a study of blood T cell repertoires in COVID-19. Study-level information: Italy, Spain and the United States were the sources of the convalescent and acute COVID-19 samples. PBMCs, B-cell-depleted T cells, or T cells provided the cDNA or gDNA that made up the material.

In germline, CDR1 is SNHLY, CDR2 FYNNEI. The CDR3 loop spans 15 amino acids. Trimming cost V 4 bases and J 7 bases, with 14 bases left between them. This sequence joins TRBV2 and TRBJ1-6, with TRBD1 as a possible D gene (6 bases). The sample consisted of peripheral blood. This receptor was obtained from a man in his 60s with active or convalescent COVID-19. Here the CDR3 DNA reads TGTGCCAGCAGTGTCCAGGGAGGGACAAATTCACCCCTCCACTTT. Protein: CASSVQGGTNSPLHF.